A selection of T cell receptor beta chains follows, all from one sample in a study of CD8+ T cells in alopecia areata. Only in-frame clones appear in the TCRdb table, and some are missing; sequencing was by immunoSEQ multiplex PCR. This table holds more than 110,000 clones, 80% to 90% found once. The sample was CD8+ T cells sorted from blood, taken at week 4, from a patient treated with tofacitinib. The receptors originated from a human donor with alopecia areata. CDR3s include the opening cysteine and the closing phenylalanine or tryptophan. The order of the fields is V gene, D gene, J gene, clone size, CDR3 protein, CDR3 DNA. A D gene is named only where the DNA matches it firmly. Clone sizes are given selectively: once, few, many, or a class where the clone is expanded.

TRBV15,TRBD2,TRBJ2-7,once,CATSTTSGASYEQYF,TGTGCCACCAGCACGACTAGCGGGGCTTCCTACGAGCAGTACTTC
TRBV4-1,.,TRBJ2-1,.,CASSQSGDGNEQFF,TGCGCCAGCAGCCAAAGTGGTGATGGGAATGAGCAGTTCTTC
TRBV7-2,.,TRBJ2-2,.,CAEPGRTGEITGELFF,TGCGCAGAGCCTGGCCGAACGGGCGAAATCACCGGGGAGCTGTTTTTT
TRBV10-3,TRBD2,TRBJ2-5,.,CAISLGLAGLETQYF,TGTGCCATCAGCCTCGGACTAGCGGGGTTAGAGACCCAGTACTTC
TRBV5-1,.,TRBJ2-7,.,CASSLAGEVITYEQYF,TGCGCCAGCAGCTTGGCGGGGGAGGTGATAACCTACGAGCAGTACTTC
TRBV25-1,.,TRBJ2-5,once,CASSAWTHDLGTQYF,TGTGCCAGCAGTGCATGGACTCACGATTTGGGGACCCAGTACTTC
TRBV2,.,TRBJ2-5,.,CASSERDYGGYQETQYF,TGTGCCAGCAGTGAACGTGACTACGGGGGCTACCAAGAGACCCAGTACTTC
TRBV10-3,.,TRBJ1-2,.,CAISGPGNYGYTF,TGTGCCATCAGTGGTCCAGGCAACTATGGCTACACCTTC
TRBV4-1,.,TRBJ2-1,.,CASSLSGNNEQFF,TGCGCCAGCAGTCTCTCGGGGAACAATGAGCAGTTCTTC
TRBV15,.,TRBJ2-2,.,CATTGPNGELFF,TGTGCCACTACGGGACCGAACGGGGAGCTGTTTTTT
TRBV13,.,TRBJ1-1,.,CASSLGLLLGRPEAFF,TGTGCCAGCAGCTTAGGCCTCTTGTTGGGGCGACCTGAAGCTTTCTTT
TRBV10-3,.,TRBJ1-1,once,CAISEGVQLVNTEAFF,TGTGCCATCAGTGAGGGTGTACAGCTGGTGAACACTGAAGCTTTCTTT
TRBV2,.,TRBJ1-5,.,CASSEPGGINQPQHF,TGTGCCAGCAGTGAACCTGGGGGGATCAATCAGCCCCAGCATTTT
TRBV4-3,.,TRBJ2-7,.,CASSQDSLSQASYEQYF,TGCGCCAGCAGCCAAGATTCCCTTAGCCAAGCCTCCTACGAGCAGTACTTC
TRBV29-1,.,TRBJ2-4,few,CSVRLSEDIQYF,TGCAGCGTTAGGCTAAGCGAGGACATTCAGTACTTC
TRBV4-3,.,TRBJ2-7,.,CASSQDDHRLGTDEQYF,TGCGCCAGCAGCCAAGATGATCACAGGCTCGGTACTGACGAGCAGTACTTC
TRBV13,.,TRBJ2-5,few,CASSPTPGGETQYF,TGTGCCAGCAGCCCGACTCCCGGGGGAGAGACCCAGTACTTC
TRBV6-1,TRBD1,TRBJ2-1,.,CASGQGREQFF,TGTGCCAGCGGACAGGGTCGTGAGCAGTTCTTC
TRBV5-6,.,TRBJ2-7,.,CASSRTGLSTYEQYF,TGTGCCAGCAGCCGCACGGGACTCTCTACCTACGAGCAGTACTTC
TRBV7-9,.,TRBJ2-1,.,CASRRESSYNEQFF,TGTGCCAGCAGACGGGAGTCCTCCTACAATGAGCAGTTCTTC
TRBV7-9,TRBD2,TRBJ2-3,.,CASSLRLAATDTQYF,TGTGCCAGCAGCTTACGACTAGCGGCCACAGATACGCAGTATTTT
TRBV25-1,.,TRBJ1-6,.,CASSGASHSYNSPLHF,TGTGCCAGCAGTGGAGCCAGCCATTCCTATAATTCACCCCTCCACTTT
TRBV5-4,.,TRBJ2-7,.,CASSAGGAEQYF,TGTGCCAGCAGCGCAGGGGGGGCCGAGCAGTACTTC
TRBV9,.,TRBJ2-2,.,CASSVGGGRNDAGELFF,TGTGCCAGCAGCGTAGGCGGAGGGCGAAATGACGCCGGGGAGCTGTTTTTT
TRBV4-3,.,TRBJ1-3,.,CASSQGPGNTIYF,TGCGCCAGCAGCCAAGGACCTGGAAACACCATATATTTT
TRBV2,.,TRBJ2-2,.,CASSDEGTGELFF,TGTGCCAGCAGTGATGAGGGAACCGGGGAGCTGTTTTTT
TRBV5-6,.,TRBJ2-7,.,CASSLAARHSYEQYF,TGTGCCAGCAGCTTGGCGGCCAGGCACTCCTACGAGCAGTACTTC
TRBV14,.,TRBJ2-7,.,CASSQSVGYEQYF,TGTGCCAGCAGCCAATCGGTCGGCTACGAGCAGTACTTC
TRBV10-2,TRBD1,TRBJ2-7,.,CASTGTGVNHEQYF,TGCGCCAGTACCGGGACAGGGGTAAACCACGAGCAGTACTTC
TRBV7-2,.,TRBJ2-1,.,CASSPVRSEQFF,TGTGCCAGCAGCCCTGTTCGTAGTGAGCAGTTCTTC
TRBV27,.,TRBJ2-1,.,CASNPGHPTYNEQFF,TGTGCCAGTAATCCGGGACACCCTACCTACAATGAGCAGTTCTTC
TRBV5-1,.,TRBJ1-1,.,CASSFSGANTEAFF,TGCGCCAGCAGCTTCTCCGGGGCGAACACTGAAGCTTTCTTT
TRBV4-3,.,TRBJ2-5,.,CASSQDWDGEQETQYF,TGCGCCAGCAGCCAAGATTGGGACGGGGAACAAGAGACCCAGTACTTC
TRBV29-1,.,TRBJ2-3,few,CSVGGGGTSTDTQYF,TGCAGCGTTGGAGGCGGCGGGACTAGCACAGATACGCAGTATTTT
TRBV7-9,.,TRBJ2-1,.,CASSPLGSLYNEQFF,TGTGCCAGCAGCCCCCTGGGCAGCCTCTACAATGAGCAGTTCTTC
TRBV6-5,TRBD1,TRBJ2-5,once,CASSYVLQGEMETQYF,TGTGCCAGCAGTTACGTTCTCCAGGGGGAAATGGAGACCCAGTACTTC